The 9 T cell receptor beta chains presented below share a single source sample, sequenced in a study of T cell changes during pregnancy in multiple sclerosis. The table came from immunoSEQ multiplex PCR; TCRdb's copy has only in-frame clones and leaves some out. In the table there are 55,000 to 65,000 clones, roughly 92% of which are singletons. The sequences come from peripheral blood, collected in the second trimester of pregnancy. The receptor source for this set is a female donor with multiple sclerosis, enrolled in a pregnancy study.

This chain connects TRBV5-8 to TRBJ1-1; no reliable D call. Germline CDR1 reads SGHTS; CDR2 reads YDEGEE. The CDR3 has 15 amino acids. Trimming took off 3 bases at V and 1 base at J, with 13 bases between the two ends. Written as DNA, the CDR3 is TGTGCCAGCAGCTCATACACAGTGTCGAACACTGAAGCTTTCTTT. The encoded protein is CASSSYTVSNTEAFF.

The chain combines TRBV2 with TRBJ2-6; D ambiguous. Germline CDR1 reads SNHLY; CDR2 reads FYNNEI. V gave up 7 bases and J gave up 0 bases, with 16 bases separating them. The CDR3 loop spans 17 amino acids. CDR3 residues: CASNIPKRSSGANVLTF. DNA of the CDR3: TGTGCCAGCAATATTCCTAAAAGGAGCTCTGGGGCCAACGTCCTGACTTTC.

The chain carries TRBV7-8 and TRBJ2-7; 11 bases fit TRBD2. V trimming: 3 bases; J trimming: 0 bases; junction bases outside the gene matches: 4. Germline lookup yields CDR1 SGHVS and CDR2 FQNEAQ. The CDR3 runs to 16 residues. The CDR3 nucleotides read TGTGCCAGCAGCTTCCTAGCGGGAGGTTCCTCCTACGAGCAGTACTTC. Its protein is CASSFLAGGSSYEQYF.

The chain joins TRBV13 to TRBJ2-7; 7 bases fit TRBD2. The junction had 3 bases not matched to a gene; V was cut back by 4 bases and J by 0 bases. CDR1 is PRHDT, CDR2 FYEKMQ, per germline (reference sequence). There are 14 residues in the CDR3. The CDR3 spells CASSSTSDSYEQYF. The CDR3 DNA sequence: TGTGCCAGCAGCTCTACTAGCGACTCCTACGAGCAGTACTTC. The full variable domain, with the rest looked up from reference TRBV13 and TRBJ2-7, is AAGVIQSPRHLIKEKRETATLKCYPIPRHDTVYWYQQGPGQDPQFLISFYEKMQSDKGSIPDRFSAQQFSDYHSELNMSSLELGDSALYFCASSSTSDSYEQYFGPGTRLTVT.

This chain uses TRBV12-5 with TRBJ2-2; TRBD1 agrees at 7 bases. Per germline, CDR1 LGHNT and CDR2 FRNRAP. Trimming removed 5 bases from V and 9 bases from J; junction bases left unmatched: 12. The CDR3 length is 15 residues. DNA for the CDR3: TGTGCTAGTGGTGCCGAGGGGGACAGACAATGGGAGCTGTTTTTT. This codes for CASGAEGDRQWELFF.

V usage is TRBV5-5 and J usage is TRBJ2-7, with D unresolved. The germline V gene has CDR1 SGHKS and CDR2 YYEKEE (reference sequence). Trimming stripped 0 bases from V and 4 bases from J, with 2 bases between. The CDR3 spans 11 residues. CDR3 residues: CASSLAYEQYF. The CDR3 DNA is TGTGCCAGCAGCTTGGCTTACGAGCAGTACTTC.

The chain is built from TRBV19 and TRBJ1-5, with D possibly TRBD1 on 5 matching bases. This CDR3 contains 15 residues. Trimming took off 6 bases at V and 2 bases at J, with 14 bases between the two ends. Germline loops: CDR1 LNHDA, CDR2 SQIVND (reference sequence). CDR3 loop: CASRKTVLGNQPQHF. The CDR3 bases are TGTGCCAGTAGGAAGACAGTTCTTGGCAATCAGCCCCAGCATTTT.

The CDR3 is CASSYSSGNGYEQYF. In nucleotides, the CDR3 is TGTGCCAGCAGCTATTCGTCCGGGAACGGGTACGAGCAGTACTTC. The chain has TRBV6-5 and TRBJ2-7; perhaps TRBD2 as D (5 bases). This CDR3 contains 15 residues. CDR1 and CDR2 (germline): MNHEY, SVGAGI. V was cut by 6 bases and J by 4 bases, with 19 bases left in between.

In DNA form, the CDR3 reads TGCGCCAGCTCTCACAGGGCTTCAAACACTGAAGCTTTCTTT. This translates into CASSHRASNTEAFF. J is TRBJ1-1 and V is TRBV5-1, with D possibly TRBD1 on 6 matching bases. With 7 bases removed from V and 2 bases from J, the gap between germline ends came to 15 bases. Per germline, CDR1 SGHRS and CDR2 YFSETQ. The CDR3 is 14 residues long. The entire variable domain, with the rest obtained from reference TRBV5-1 and TRBJ1-1, is as follows: KAGVTQTPRYLIKTRGQQVTLSCSPISGHRSVSWYQQTPGQGLQFLFEYFSETQRNKGNFPGRFSGRQFSNSRSEMNVSTLELGDSALYLCASSHRASNTEAFFGQGTRLTVV.